This T cell receptor beta chain came from a study of blood T cell repertoires in COVID-19 (dated by TCRdb to 2020 to 2022). A note on the overall study: Collaborator samples came from the United States, Italy and Spain and covered acute and convalescent phases of COVID-19. The material from the prospective study consisted of cDNA or gDNA derived from T cells, B-cell-depleted T cells, or PBMCs. Deeply sampled blood TCRbeta repertoires from subjects exposed to, actively infected with, or recovered from COVID-19 were included in the dataset. The repertoires were released in a freely available public database intended as a resource for research on the immune response to SARS-CoV-2. The samples were drawn from two sources: the first 160 participants of the ongoing ImmuneRACE study, and approximately 1,300 subjects contributed by 6 global collaborators. The sample metadata nearly always contained a de-identified subject ID, COVID-19 status, age in years and sex. Where available, HLA class I and class II types were taken from metadata supplied by the sample provider and were not determined by assay-based typing. Broader findings and caveats from the paper: The amount of clinical and demographic metadata varied by source and participant and was provided uncurated.

Turning to this clone: Its antigen is currently not known. It has no much larger one-base neighbor in the sample; base qualities were not kept.

TCRbeta CDR3 regions were amplified from genomic DNA by means of the immunoSEQ Assay, a bias-controlled multiplex PCR. The authors processed their data as follows. The number of nucleated cells in each sample was estimated by amplification of reference gene primers within the assay. To quantify the absolute abundance of each unique TCRbeta CDR3 rearrangement, sequence reads were collapsed and filtered. For each sample, productive Simpson clonality was calculated as the square root of Simpson's diversity index across productive rearrangements. TCRdb obtained this table from immuneACCESS and retained in-frame rearrangements with V and J assigned. These tables miss some clones; where compared with another copy, unresolved V genes account for less than half of the shortfall, and the remainder is unexplained. V and J calls plus clone size are reproduced from that table; the DNA served to infer D and trimming. Counted in this sample were some 250,000 clones; around 85% of them appeared once. Over 3% of the sample belongs to the ten largest clones.

The CDR3 spans 14 residues, from the cysteine through the phenylalanine. The DNA shown is the 42-base CDR3, in frame from base 1. The germline V gene encodes CDR1 MDHEN and CDR2 SYDVKM. V was cut back by 1 base and J by 5 bases, leaving a gap of 11 bases between them. Another Seattle source contributed samples from volunteer blood donors who had recovered from COVID-19. The collaborating institutions used their own protocols to collect whole blood in K2EDTA tubes. For TCRbeta analysis, collaborators shipped samples as frozen whole blood, isolated PBMCs, or DNA extracted from either of those sample types.

The rearrangement joined TRBV28 to TRBJ1-2; perhaps TRBD1 is the D gene, with 5 bases matching. What was sequenced was peripheral blood. This receptor was obtained from a young woman who had recovered from COVID-19. The nucleotides are TGTGCCAGCAGTTTATCCGGGGGAGTATATGGCTACACCTTC. Translated, it gives CASSLSGGVYGYTF.